These 15 T cell receptor beta chains came from one sample sequenced in a study of blood T cell repertoires in COVID-19 (TCRdb year 2020). Library preparation was by the immunoSEQ multiplex PCR assay. In TCRdb, the immuneACCESS table is reduced to in-frame sequences with V and J assigned. These tables do not hold every clone; where another copy was compared, an unresolved V gene accounts for under half, and the others remain unexplained. The sample table shows about 310,000 clones, and nearly 90% are seen once. The top ten constitute over 8.5% of the sample. The sample taken for sequencing was PBMCs or T cells enriched from blood (not recorded which). The origin of the receptors is a woman in her 30s who had recovered from COVID-19.

The V and J genes are TRBV19 and TRBJ2-7; 9 bases are shared with TRBD2. This CDR3 region has 15 residues. With 7 bases clipped from V and 1 base from J, the junction kept 8 bases outside the gene matches. Germline-derived CDR1 and CDR2 are LNHDA and SQIVND (reference sequence). DNA of the CDR3: TGTGCCAGTAATAACTTGCGGGAGGGGTCCTACGAGCAGTACTTC. Translating gives CASNNLREGSYEQYF.

The count of this clone is one. The chain uses TRBV24-1 and TRBJ2-2, with D hard to call. Deletions cut 3 bases from V and 7 bases from J, with 14 bases between. In germline, CDR1 is KGHDR, CDR2 SFDVKD. CDR3 length equals 15 residues. The CDR3 nucleotides read TGTGCCACCAGTGATCTCCTTAACGGTAGCGGGGAGCTGTTTTTT. This codes for CATSDLLNGSGELFF.

This clone was detected only a few times. This may come from a read error, since a much larger clone is one base off. Within the sample, other DNA sequences also encode this same CDR3. V usage is TRBV19 and J usage is TRBJ2-7; 9 bases map to TRBD1. The CDR3 length is 13 residues. CDR1 and CDR2 from the germline V gene are LNHDA and SQIVND (reference sequence). J lost 2 bases, V lost 9 bases, and 5 bases had no gene match. The CDR3 DNA reads TGTGCCAGCACCGGGACAGGGACCTACGAGCAGTACTTC. It is translated as CASTGTGTYEQYF.

This clone was detected once. V usage is TRBV5-1 and J usage is TRBJ1-1; no clear D. Looked up from germline, CDR1 is SGHRS and CDR2 is YFSETQ. This CDR3 comprises 14 residues. Trimming removed 0 bases at V and 1 base at J, with 7 bases between. This CDR3 reads CASSLDARNTEAFF. CDR3 nucleotides: TGCGCCAGCAGCTTGGACGCCAGGAACACTGAAGCTTTCTTT.

About this clone itself: At the DNA level, this CDR3 is encoded by other sequences in the same sample as well. The chain recombines TRBV29-1 with TRBJ1-1, with D possibly TRBD1 on 6 matching bases. The germline V gene encodes CDR1 SQVTM and CDR2 ANQGSEA. The V and J ends lost 6 bases and 1 base respectively, with 12 bases between them. The CDR3 loop spans 13 amino acids. CDR3 bases: TGCAGCGTGGACAGTCGTGGGAACACTGAAGCTTTCTTT. It yields the protein CSVDSRGNTEAFF. The full variable domain, in which reference TRBV29-1 and TRBJ1-1 provide the parts outside the CDR3, is SAVISQKPSRDICQRGTSLTIQCQVDSQVTMMFWYRQQPGQSLTLIATANQGSEATYESGFVIDKFPISRPNLTFSTLTVSNMSPEDSSIYLCSVDSRGNTEAFFGQGTRLTVV.

The chain carries TRBV6-2 or TRBV6-3 and TRBJ1-5, with D tentatively TRBD1 (6 bases). Trimming took 4 bases from V and 4 from J, leaving 8 bases between them. The CDR3 is 13 residues long. Germline loops: CDR1 MNHEY, CDR2 SVGEGT. CDR3 protein: CASSSGENQPQHF. In nucleotides, the CDR3 is TGTGCCAGCAGTTCAGGGGAGAATCAGCCCCAGCATTTT.

The chain is built from TRBV20-1 and TRBJ1-2; TRBD1 might be the D (6 bases). Trimming cost V 3 bases and J 8 bases, with 13 bases left between them. The CDR3 is 12 residues long. Germline V gene lookup returns CDR1 DFQATT and CDR2 SNEGSKA (reference sequence). CDR3 nucleotides: TGCAGTGCTAGTAGGGGGTACGGAGGCTACACCTTC. It specifies CSASRGYGGYTF.

Comment on this clone: The same CDR3 is also encoded by other DNA sequences in this sample. This chain uses TRBV6-5 with TRBJ1-3; D is uncertain. The CDR3 loop spans 15 amino acids. The V end lost 0 bases, the J end lost 0 bases, and 6 bases lay between the germline ends. Germline CDR1 MNHEY, CDR2 SVGAGI. The CDR3 coding sequence is TGTGCCAGCAGTTACTCGAGGTCCTCTGGAAACACCATATATTTT. Protein product: CASSYSRSSGNTIYF.

The chain uses TRBV20-1 and TRBJ2-1, with TRBD2 matching over 7 bases. This CDR3 has 12 residues. Losses at the gene ends were 3 bases for V and 7 bases for J; bases not matched to a gene: 3. Germline V gene lookup returns CDR1 DFQATT and CDR2 SNEGSKA (reference sequence). The CDR3 region has the DNA TGCAGTGCTAGTGGCGGGAGTAATGAGCAGTTCTTC. Protein sequence: CSASGGSNEQFF.

This clone came up once. The V and J genes are TRBV19 and TRBJ2-5, with 8 bases identical to TRBD2. Germline CDR1 and CDR2: LNHDA and SQIVND (reference sequence). This CDR3 has 14 amino acids. The V gene end was trimmed by 2 bases and the J gene end by 5 bases; junction bases not matched to a gene: 4. CDR3 sequence (DNA): TGTGCCAGTAGTATATCGGGGGGGATGGAGACCCAGTACTTC. Translated: CASSISGGMETQYF.

The gene calls are TRBV15 and TRBJ2-1, with 11 bases fitting TRBD2. The CDR3 is 16 residues long. Per the germline V gene, CDR1 is LNHNV and CDR2 is YYDKDF (reference sequence). V was pared by 0 bases and J by 3 bases, with 1 base of the junction left unmatched. CDR3 in amino acids: CATSRDLAGGYNEQFF. The CDR3 region has the DNA TGTGCCACCAGCAGAGATCTAGCGGGAGGCTACAATGAGCAGTTCTTC.

The chain has TRBV29-1 and TRBJ2-7; a possible D gene is TRBD1 (6 bases). The CDR3 spans 12 residues. Trimming removed 5 bases at V and 3 bases at J, with 11 bases between. The germline CDR1 and CDR2 sequences are SQVTM and ANQGSEA. The CDR3 sequence is CSVRQDRYEQYF. The DNA of the CDR3 is TGCAGCGTTAGACAGGATCGCTACGAGCAGTACTTC.

The genes are TRBV19 and TRBJ2-1, with no clear D. Germline values: CDR1 LNHDA, CDR2 SQIVND (reference sequence). V was pared by 6 bases and J by 7 bases, with 10 bases between. The CDR3 is made up of 12 amino acids. CDR3 amino acids: CASSATINEQFF. The CDR3 DNA reads as TGTGCCAGTAGCGCTACGATAAATGAGCAGTTCTTC.

This chain joins TRBV19 and TRBJ2-7; D is undetermined. CDR3 size: 16 residues. The V gene lost 0 bases and the J gene lost 3 bases, with 15 bases spanning the gap. The V gene's germline CDR1 is LNHDA and CDR2 SQIVND (reference sequence). CDR3 sequence (DNA): TGTGCCAGTAGTATAGAACCCACTACATTAGGCTACGAGCAGTACTTC. Its translation: CASSIEPTTLGYEQYF.

The chain employs TRBV7-9 and TRBJ2-1; TRBD2 agrees at 13 bases. With 4 bases clipped from V and 8 bases from J, the junction kept 5 bases outside the gene matches. CDR3 length: 15 residues. Germline lookup yields CDR1 SEHNR and CDR2 FQNEAQ (reference sequence). In DNA form, the CDR3 reads TGTGCCAGCAGCTATAGACTAGCGGGAGGCGATGAGCAGTTCTTC. Residues: CASSYRLAGGDEQFF.